These T cell receptor beta chains were read from a single sample in a study of response to subunit inactivated influenza vaccine. One entry per CDR3 protein, called by TCRdb with MiXCR from the RT-PCR reads. This sample carries about 480,000 distinct CDR3 sequences, 13% of them seen once, and the ten largest clones take around 12%. The sample here was PBMCs from blood, taken 45 days after vaccination. The receptors originated from a man between 50 and 59 years old who received an inactivated influenza vaccine. Both conserved end residues are part of each CDR3. Fields, in order: D gene, V gene, clone size, J gene, CDR3 DNA, CDR3 protein. A D gene is named only where the DNA matches it firmly. Clone size appears in some rows only: once, few, many, or a class for an expanded clone.

TRBD2	TRBV6-1	few	TRBJ2-7	TGTGCCAGCAGCCGCACCCTAGCGGGGGGTTACGAGCAGTACTTC	CASSRTLAGGYEQYF
TRBD2	TRBV25-1	-	TRBJ2-1	TGTGCCAGCAGTGAATTCGGACTAGGGAATTACGAGCAGTTCTTC	CASSEFGLGNYEQFF
-	TRBV12-3/TRBV12-4	many	TRBJ1-5	TGTGCCAGCAGTTCTCCACGGACGGATAGCAATCAGCCCCAGCATTTT	CASSSPRTDSNQPQHF
TRBD1	TRBV28	-	TRBJ2-4	TGTGCGAGCGGACAGGGGGCATCCAAAAACATTCAGTACTTC	CASGQGASKNIQYF
-	TRBV5-1	many	TRBJ1-1	TGTGCCAGCAGCTTAGGAGGTGTGGGTACTGAAGCTTTCTTT	CASSLGGVGTEAFF
TRBD2	TRBV27	few	TRBJ2-5	TGTGCCAGCAGTTTATTTAGTCTAGCGGGGGGGATCCAAGAGACCCAGTACTTC	CASSLFSLAGGIQETQYF
-	TRBV5-6	-	TRBJ2-7	TGTGCCAGCAGCCGACAGGAATCCTACGAGCAGTACTTC	CASSRQESYEQYF
-	TRBV7-2	-	TRBJ2-3	TGTGCCAGCAGCTCGACATACCTAGGTGCAGATACGCAGTATTTT	CASSSTYLGADTQYF
TRBD2	TRBV6-5	-	TRBJ2-2	TGTGCCAGCAGTTACCGGCGGACTAGCGGGGGGAACACCGGGGAGCTGTTTTTT	CASSYRRTSGGNTGELFF
-	TRBV5-1	few	TRBJ2-2	TGCGCCAGCAGCTTGGTCCTGGGAACGAACACCGGGGAGCTGTTTTTT	CASSLVLGTNTGELFF
TRBD1	TRBV29-1	-	TRBJ2-3	TGCAGCGTTGGGGGGACAGTTACAGATACGCAGTATTTT	CSVGGTVTDTQYF
-	TRBV28	once	TRBJ2-7	TGTGCCAGTTCCCGTTGGACGGCGATTTACGAGCAGAACTTC	CASSRWTAIYEQNF
TRBD2	TRBV20-1	many	TRBJ2-1	TGCAGTGCTAGACGACTAGCGGGCTACAATGAGCAGTTCTTC	CSARRLAGYNEQFF
TRBD1	TRBV6-1	-	TRBJ2-7	TGTGCCAGCAGTCTCCTGGGTCCGGGACAGGGGGCTGGGCAGTACTTC	CASSLLGPGQGAGQYF
TRBD2	TRBV6-2/TRBV6-3	few	TRBJ2-1	TGTGCCAGCAGTTACGAAACGGGAGGGCCCTCCTACAATGAGCAGTTCTTC	CASSYETGGPSYNEQFF
-	TRBV20-1	-	TRBJ2-7	TGCAGTGCTAGAAGGCGGGCTGCCTACGAGCAGTACTTC	CSARRRAAYEQYF
-	TRBV5-1	few	TRBJ2-1	TGCGCCAGCAGCTTGTTCGGGGGACCCAATGAGCAGTTCTTC	CASSLFGGPNEQFF
-	TRBV7-9	-	TRBJ2-5	TGTGCCAGCAGCTTCCGGGCCGCCTTAGAAGAGACCCAGTACTTC	CASSFRAALEETQYF
-	TRBV6-5	many	TRBJ2-3	TGTGCCAGCAGTTACGGTCAGACGGTTCCTAGCACAGATACGCAGTATTTT	CASSYGQTVPSTDTQYF
TRBD1	TRBV12-3/TRBV12-4	-	TRBJ2-7	TGTGCCAGCAAACTGACAGGGTACGAGCAGTACTTC	CASKLTGYEQYF
-	TRBV6-2/TRBV6-3	-	TRBJ1-2	TGTGCCAGCAGCGGATCCGGGACCCCCGAGGGATCGAACTATGGCTACACCTTC	CASSGSGTPEGSNYGYTF